These T cell receptor beta chains were read from a single sample in a study of beta chain features in type 1 diabetes. Data came from immunoSEQ multiplex PCR; TCRdb stores just in-frame clones and leaves some out. This table has hundreds of thousands of clones, approximately 15% appearing once. The sequenced material came from naive CD4+ T cells from blood. The receptors were sampled from a man in his late teens or twenties with type 1 diabetes. Both conserved end residues are part of each CDR3. Each record gives: CDR3 protein, CDR3 DNA, D gene, V gene, clone size, J gene. D genes are given only for firm matches. Size is omitted from some rows. Given values are once, few, many or a class for expanded clones.

CSAGPTGWGTQYF	TGCAGCGCCGGCCCTACAGGTTGGGGGACCCAGTACTTC	-	TRBV29-1	few	TRBJ2-5
CASSPGTSGSTDTQYF	TGTGCCAGCAGCCCGGGGACTAGCGGGAGCACAGATACGCAGTATTTT	TRBD2	TRBV5-4	-	TRBJ2-3
CSVAPRLASGEQYF	TGCAGCGTTGCGCCGCGACTAGCGTCCGGCGAGCAGTACTTC	TRBD2	TRBV29-1	-	TRBJ2-7
CASGNRGNGYTF	TGCGCCAGCGGGAACAGGGGCAACGGCTACACCTTC	TRBD1	TRBV5-1	few	TRBJ1-2
CASSSEETQYF	TGTGCCAGCAGCTCCGAAGAGACCCAGTACTTC	-	TRBV11-2	-	TRBJ2-5
CASSQTGNQPQHF	TGCGCCAGCAGCCAGACAGGGAATCAGCCCCAGCATTTT	TRBD1	TRBV23-1	-	TRBJ1-5
CAISELTSDAEQFF	TGTGCCATCAGTGAGCTTACTAGCGATGCTGAGCAGTTCTTC	TRBD2	TRBV10-3	few	TRBJ2-1
CAWTRRTVLAKNIQYF	TGTGCCTGGACTAGGCGGACAGTCCTCGCCAAAAACATTCAGTACTTC	-	TRBV30	-	TRBJ2-4
CASSLIGAGHEQYF	TGTGCCAGCAGTTTAATTGGGGCTGGGCACGAGCAGTACTTC	-	TRBV28	-	TRBJ2-7
CASSSTSQGPNEQYF	TGTGCCAGCAGCTCCACTAGCCAGGGTCCCAACGAGCAGTACTTC	-	TRBV5-6	-	TRBJ2-7
CASSFHQGVDTQYF	TGTGCCAGCAGCTTCCACCAAGGGGTAGATACGCAGTATTTT	-	TRBV11-2	once	TRBJ2-3
CASSPRGNQPQHF	TGTGCCAGCTCACCACGAGGGAATCAGCCCCAGCATTTT	-	TRBV18	-	TRBJ1-5
CASSPGRGLGNEQFF	TGTGCCAGCTCACCCGGCAGGGGGCTGGGCAATGAGCAGTTCTTC	TRBD1	TRBV18	few	TRBJ2-1
CASSQEVESSYNEQFF	TGCGCCAGCAGCCAAGAAGTCGAGAGCTCCTACAATGAGCAGTTCTTC	-	TRBV4-3	-	TRBJ2-1
CASSLRLAGVKYNEQFF	TGTGCCAGTAGTCTCAGACTAGCGGGAGTTAAGTACAATGAGCAGTTCTTC	TRBD2	TRBV19	few	TRBJ2-1
CASSLGRRGTNEKLFF	TGTGCCAGCAGCTTGGGCAGGCGGGGAACTAATGAAAAACTGTTTTTT	-	TRBV5-4	few	TRBJ1-4
CASSLYDRGFTDTQYF	TGTGCCAGCAGCTTGTATGACAGGGGATTCACAGATACGCAGTATTTT	TRBD1	TRBV11-2	-	TRBJ2-3
CASSAGQGSSGELFF	TGCGCCAGCAGCGCCGGACAGGGGTCCTCCGGGGAGCTGTTTTTT	TRBD1	TRBV5-1	few	TRBJ2-2
CATRVRAGNEQFF	TGTGCTACTAGGGTACGCGCGGGGAATGAGCAGTTCTTC	-	TRBV15	few	TRBJ2-1
CASSRSAGRGETQYF	TGTGCCAGCTCAAGAAGCGCGGGGAGGGGAGAGACCCAGTACTTC	TRBD2	TRBV18	-	TRBJ2-5
CASSPEYTGGYTF	TGTGCCAGCAGCCCCGAATACACGGGTGGCTACACCTTC	-	TRBV6-5	-	TRBJ1-2
CASSLASGPAGTGELFF	TGCGCCAGCAGCTTGGCTAGCGGCCCGGCAGGCACCGGGGAGCTGTTTTTT	TRBD2	TRBV5-1	few	TRBJ2-2
CATSRWGQVNEKLFF	TGTGCCACCAGCAGATGGGGCCAGGTGAATGAAAAACTGTTTTTT	-	TRBV15	few	TRBJ1-4
CASSLTSGSTDTQYF	TGTGCCAGCAGCCTGACTAGCGGTAGCACAGATACGCAGTATTTT	TRBD2	TRBV7-9	few	TRBJ2-3
CASTGNTEAFF	TGTGCCAGCACAGGGAACACTGAAGCTTTCTTT	-	TRBV28	-	TRBJ1-1
CASSPGSGAQYF	TGTGCCAGCAGCCCCGGGAGTGGGGCCCAGTACTTC	-	TRBV11-2	-	TRBJ2-5
CATSTFTGGAAKNIQYF	TGTGCCACCAGCACCTTCACAGGGGGCGCCGCCAAAAACATTCAGTACTTC	TRBD1	TRBV15	-	TRBJ2-4
CASGEPETSYEQYF	TGCGCCTCCGGGGAGCCAGAAACCTCCTACGAGCAGTACTTC	-	TRBV5-1	-	TRBJ2-7
CAISPSYEQYF	TGTGCCATCAGCCCTAGCTACGAGCAGTACTTC	-	TRBV10-3	few	TRBJ2-7
CASRGAYEQYF	TGCGCCAGCAGAGGGGCCTACGAGCAGTACTTC	-	TRBV5-1	few	TRBJ2-7
CASSFGPASGRRQETQYF	TGTGCCAGCAGTTTCGGTCCGGCTAGCGGGAGGAGGCAAGAGACCCAGTACTTC	TRBD2	TRBV27	-	TRBJ2-5
CASSPGAWGTGDNEQFF	TGTGCCAGCAGCCCCGGTGCGTGGGGGACAGGGGATAATGAGCAGTTCTTC	TRBD1	TRBV11-2	-	TRBJ2-1
CASSLTSKNTGELFF	TGCGCCAGCAGCTTGACTAGCAAGAACACCGGGGAGCTGTTTTTT	-	TRBV5-1	-	TRBJ2-2
CASSRGLTIQETQYF	TGTGCCAGCAGTCGGGGACTGACGATCCAAGAGACCCAGTACTTC	-	TRBV6-1	few	TRBJ2-5
CASSRTAGGPSDTQYF	TGCGCCAGCAGCCGAACAGCGGGGGGGCCGTCAGATACGCAGTATTTT	TRBD2	TRBV4-1	-	TRBJ2-3
CASSRTGAKNIQYF	TGCGCCAGCTCCAGGACAGGGGCAAAAAACATTCAGTACTTC	TRBD1	TRBV5-1	-	TRBJ2-4
CASSPGQGAWGAQFF	TGTGCCAGCTCACCAGGACAGGGGGCGTGGGGCGCGCAGTTCTTC	TRBD1	TRBV18	few	TRBJ2-1
CASSSPGLRTGELFF	TGTGCCAGCAGCTCTCCGGGACTGAGGACCGGGGAGCTGTTTTTT	-	TRBV7-9	few	TRBJ2-2
CASSLYTGELFF	TGTGCCAGCAGTCTCTACACCGGGGAGCTGTTTTTT	-	TRBV28	few	TRBJ2-2
CASSSEGGYSNQPQHF	TGTGCCAGCAGCTCGGAGGGAGGATATAGCAATCAGCCCCAGCATTTT	-	TRBV7-8	-	TRBJ1-5
CASSSALTSGGAVPDTQYF	TGTGCCAGCAGCTCGGCTCTGACTAGCGGGGGGGCGGTCCCAGATACGCAGTATTTT	TRBD2	TRBV7-2	-	TRBJ2-3
CASSSGGLRETQYF	TGCGCCAGCAGCTCTGGGGGCCTTCGAGAGACCCAGTACTTC	-	TRBV5-1	-	TRBJ2-5
CASTTGLFLSRYNEQFF	TGTGCCAGTACGACAGGGTTATTTCTATCCCGATACAATGAGCAGTTCTTC	TRBD1	TRBV19	few	TRBJ2-1
CSARDLLTQYF	TGCAGTGCTAGAGATCTACTGACCCAGTACTTC	-	TRBV20-1	-	TRBJ2-5
CASSPFITGSPDEQFF	TGTGCCAGCAGCCCTTTTATCACGGGGTCTCCCGATGAGCAGTTCTTC	-	TRBV7-9	few	TRBJ2-1
CASSLGSAPDRHGELFF	TGTGCCAGCAGCTTAGGGAGCGCCCCGGACAGGCACGGGGAGCTGTTTTTT	TRBD1	TRBV7-9	-	TRBJ2-2
CASSLNGGSYEQYF	TGCGCCAGCAGCTTGAACGGGGGCTCCTACGAGCAGTACTTC	-	TRBV5-1	few	TRBJ2-7
CASSKRGLAGKNEQYF	TGTGCCAGCAGCAAACGGGGACTAGCGGGAAAGAACGAGCAGTACTTC	-	TRBV21-1	-	TRBJ2-7
CASSSAGGRYEQYF	TGTGCCAGCAGCTCAGCAGGGGGCCGCTACGAGCAGTACTTC	TRBD1	TRBV7-9	few	TRBJ2-7